Each of the 9 T cell receptor beta chains below was sequenced from the same sample in a study of T cell responses to AZD1222 COVID-19 vaccine. Sequencing was performed with immunoSEQ multiplex PCR; in TCRdb, only in-frame clones are kept and a portion is missing. The sample lists 150,000 to 170,000 clones; roughly nine tenths were seen once. The sample here was peripheral blood, taken on day 0 of MenACWY control vaccination. The receptors stem from an adult in good health.

This chain uses TRBV6-5 with TRBJ1-5; no definite D call. Germline V gene lookup returns CDR1 MNHEY and CDR2 SVGAGI. The V end lost 5 bases, the J end lost 1 base, and 12 bases lay between the germline ends. The CDR3 has 15 residues. CDR3 protein: CASSRRGLSNQPQHF. The CDR3 coding sequence is TGTGCCAGCAGTCGCCGGGGTTTGAGCAATCAGCCCCAGCATTTT.

In its sample, this clone was seen once. J is TRBJ1-5 and V is TRBV27, with 8 nucleotides matching TRBD1. Germline CDR1 is MNHEY and CDR2 is SMNVEV (reference sequence). The CDR3 contains 14 residues. Germline trimming cut 3 bases from V and 4 bases from J; bases unmatched to any gene: 2. Written as DNA, the CDR3 is TGTGCCAGCAGTTTTACAGGGGGTAATCAGCCCCAGCATTTT. It encodes CASSFTGGNQPQHF.

The chain joins TRBV27 to TRBJ1-5; a weak D match, TRBD1 (5 bases). V was trimmed by 6 bases and J by 2 bases, leaving 11 bases between them. Germline V lookup: CDR1 MNHEY, CDR2 SMNVEV (reference sequence). There are 14 residues in the CDR3. CDR3 residues: CASRLGTGNQPQHF. The CDR3, as DNA: TGTGCCAGCAGGCTGGGGACGGGCAATCAGCCCCAGCATTTT.

This clone was seen more than once but under ten times. The chain recombines TRBV3-1 (or the pseudogene TRBV3-2) with TRBJ2-2; D unresolved. V lost 3 bases and J 8 bases, leaving 22 bases between the germline ends. The CDR3 totals 17 residues. Germline CDR1 LGHDT, CDR2 YNNKEL (reference sequence). The CDR3 protein is CASSHLSLSTGGGELFF. In nucleotides, the CDR3 is TGTGCCAGCAGCCACTTAAGCCTATCGACTGGTGGTGGGGAGCTGTTTTTT.

The chain carries TRBV29-1 and TRBJ1-1; 7 bases align to TRBD1. Germline V gene lookup returns CDR1 SQVTM and CDR2 ANQGSEA. This CDR3 is 14 amino acids long. The V gene end was trimmed by 2 bases and the J gene end by 1 base; junction bases not matched to a gene: 4. The CDR3, as DNA: TGCAGCGTTGAACCGGGACAGCCGAACACTGAAGCTTTCTTT. Translating gives CSVEPGQPNTEAFF.

This rearrangement joins TRBV6-5 to TRBJ2-3; the D gene is possibly TRBD1 (6 bases). The CDR3 loop spans 14 amino acids. Germline assignment: CDR1 MNHEY and CDR2 SVGAGI. V dropped 6 bases and J dropped 5 bases, with 15 bases sitting between them. CDR3 in amino acids: CASRRDTLVDTQYF. As DNA, the CDR3 is TGTGCCAGCAGACGGGACACTCTCGTAGATACGCAGTATTTT.

V is TRBV28 and J is TRBJ2-7, with TRBD1 matching over 8 bases. In germline, CDR1 is MDHEN, CDR2 SYDVKM. The CDR3 runs 14 residues. The ends lost 4 bases at V and 2 bases at J; junction bases unmatched: 4. CDR3 protein: CASSSGQGAYEQYV. The CDR3 DNA follows: TGTGCCAGCAGTTCCGGACAGGGAGCCTACGAGCAGTACGTC.

The V gene is TRBV5-6, the J gene TRBJ1-2; 8 bases are a match to TRBD1. Germline assignment: CDR1 SGHDT and CDR2 YYEEEE. V gave up 2 bases and J gave up 3 bases; unmatched junction bases: 9. CDR3 length: 16 amino acids. In DNA form, the CDR3 reads TGTGCCAGCAGCTTTATCGCCCAGGGGGCGTACTATGGCTACACCTTC. It specifies CASSFIAQGAYYGYTF.

The chain is built from TRBV5-4 and TRBJ2-5; no clear D gene. Germline CDR1 and CDR2: SGHNT and YYREEE (reference sequence). V was trimmed by 0 bases and J by 5 bases, leaving 5 bases between them. The CDR3 runs to 12 residues. The CDR3 bases are TGTGCCAGCAGCTTGGCCCTGGAGACCCAGTACTTC. It is translated as CASSLALETQYF.